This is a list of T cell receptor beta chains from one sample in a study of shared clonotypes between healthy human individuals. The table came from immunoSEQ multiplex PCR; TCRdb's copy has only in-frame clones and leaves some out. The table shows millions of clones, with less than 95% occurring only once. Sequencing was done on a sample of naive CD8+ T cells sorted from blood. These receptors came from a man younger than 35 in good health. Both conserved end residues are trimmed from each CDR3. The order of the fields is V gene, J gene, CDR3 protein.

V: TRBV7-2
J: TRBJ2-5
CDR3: ASSVLRQGGSVETQY

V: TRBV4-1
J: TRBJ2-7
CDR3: ASSQVRFYEQY

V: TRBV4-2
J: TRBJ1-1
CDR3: ASSLDGLNTEAF

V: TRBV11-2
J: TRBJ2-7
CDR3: ASSLLAGGPYEQY

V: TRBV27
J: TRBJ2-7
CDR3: ASSPEDGYEQY

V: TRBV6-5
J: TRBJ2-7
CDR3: ASSYLDRNYEQY

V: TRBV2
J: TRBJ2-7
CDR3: ASSGTASYEQY

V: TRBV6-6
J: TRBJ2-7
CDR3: ASSPWVNGPYEQY

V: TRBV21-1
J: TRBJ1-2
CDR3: ASSKALLAGGRGYT

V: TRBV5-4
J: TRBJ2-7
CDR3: ASSLPEDEQY

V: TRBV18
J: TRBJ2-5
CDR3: ASSPPGGAETQY

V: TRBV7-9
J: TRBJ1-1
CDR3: ASSLGTDEAF

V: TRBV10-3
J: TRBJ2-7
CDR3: AISPGADSYEQY

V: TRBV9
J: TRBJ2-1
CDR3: ASSVVGTSDEQF

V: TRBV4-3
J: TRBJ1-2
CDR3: ASSQDSSIYGYT

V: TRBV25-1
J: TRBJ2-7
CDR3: ASSTQEGFYEQY

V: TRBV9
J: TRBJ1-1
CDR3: ASSGGDSETEAF

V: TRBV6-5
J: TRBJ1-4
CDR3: ASSYSTREKLF

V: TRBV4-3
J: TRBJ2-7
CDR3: ASSLRRQGTYEQY

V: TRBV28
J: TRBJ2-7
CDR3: ASSPGLRGNSQY

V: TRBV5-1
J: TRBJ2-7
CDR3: ASSQPKFGTGAPISYEQY

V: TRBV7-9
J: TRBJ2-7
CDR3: ASSLDPYEQY

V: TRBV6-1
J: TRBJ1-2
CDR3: ASTDRVRRAYGYT

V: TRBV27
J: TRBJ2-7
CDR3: ASSFLGYEQY

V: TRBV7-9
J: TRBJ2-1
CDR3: ASSLAIYGGEQF

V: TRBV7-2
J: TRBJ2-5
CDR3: ASSPLEGRGIGETQY

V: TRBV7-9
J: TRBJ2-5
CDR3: ASSSAQETQY

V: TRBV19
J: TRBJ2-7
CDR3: ASSIAESSYEQY

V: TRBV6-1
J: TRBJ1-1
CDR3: ASSFSGGWTEAF

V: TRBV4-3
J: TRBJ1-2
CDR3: ASSPSGPPANYGYT

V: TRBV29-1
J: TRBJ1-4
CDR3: SVTGGAGEKLF

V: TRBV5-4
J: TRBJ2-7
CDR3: ASSPDGAGVYEQY

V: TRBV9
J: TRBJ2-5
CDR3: ASSVDGGQETQY

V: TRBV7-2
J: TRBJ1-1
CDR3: ASRRGAKTEAF

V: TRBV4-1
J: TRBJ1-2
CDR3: ASSQEPGQGEGYT

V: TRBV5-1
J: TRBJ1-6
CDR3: ASSSTGVENSPLH

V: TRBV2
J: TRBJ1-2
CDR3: ASRGGGLIGYT

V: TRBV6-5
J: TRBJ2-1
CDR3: ASSPLPGNEQF

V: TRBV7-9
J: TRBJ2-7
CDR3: ASSLVDSQDSYEQY

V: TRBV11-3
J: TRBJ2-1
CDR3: ASSLGDNEQF

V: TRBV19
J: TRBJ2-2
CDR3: ASSATGEGTGELF

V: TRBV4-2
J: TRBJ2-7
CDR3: ASRDSYEQY

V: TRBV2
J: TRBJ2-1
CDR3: ASSGLAGDNEQF

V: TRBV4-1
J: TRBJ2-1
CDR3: ASSQDPGTSGYNEQF

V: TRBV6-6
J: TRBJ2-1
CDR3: ASSPDRGYYNEQF

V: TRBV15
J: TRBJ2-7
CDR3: ATMGANSYEQY